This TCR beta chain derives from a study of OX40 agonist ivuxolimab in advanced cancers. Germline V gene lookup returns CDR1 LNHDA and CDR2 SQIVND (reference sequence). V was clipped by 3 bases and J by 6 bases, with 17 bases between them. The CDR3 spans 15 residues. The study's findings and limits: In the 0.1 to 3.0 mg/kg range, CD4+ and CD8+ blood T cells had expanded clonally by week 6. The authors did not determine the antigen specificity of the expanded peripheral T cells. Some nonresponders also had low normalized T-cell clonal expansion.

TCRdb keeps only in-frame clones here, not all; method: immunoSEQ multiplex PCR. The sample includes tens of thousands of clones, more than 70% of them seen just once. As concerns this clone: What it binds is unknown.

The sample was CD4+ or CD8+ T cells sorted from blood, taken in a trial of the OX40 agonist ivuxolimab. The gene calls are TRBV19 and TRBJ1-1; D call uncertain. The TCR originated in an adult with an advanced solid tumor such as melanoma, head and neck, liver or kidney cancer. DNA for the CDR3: TGTGCCAGTAGTATGTCGGGCCATCAGAAGGCTGAAGCTTTCTTT. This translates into CASSMSGHQKAEAFF. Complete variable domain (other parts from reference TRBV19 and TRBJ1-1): DGGITQSPKYLFRKEGQNVTLSCEQNLNHDAMYWYRQDPGQGLRLIYYSQIVNDFQKGDIAEGYSVSREKKESFPLTVTSAQKNPTAFYLCASSMSGHQKAEAFFGQGTRLTVV.